Below, 30 T cell receptor beta chains from the same sample are listed, as sequenced in a study of spatial heterogeneity in lung cancer. TCRdb analysed the 5' RACE reads with MiXCR anew, one entry per CDR3 protein. This sample has more than 9,000 distinct CDR3 sequences, with 8.5% to 10% found just once. The time point here: sample taken at primary tumor resection. Unsorted samples of tumor, nontumor lung or frozen PBMC had their whole RNA sequenced. Material: PBMCs, obtained at surgery. The receptors were sampled from a male donor with early-stage non-small cell lung cancer.

By share, this clonotype ranks as medium-sized (0.01 to 0.1%). V usage is TRBV29-1 and J usage is TRBJ2-5; D is possibly TRBD2 (5 bases). V shed 4 bases and J shed 4 bases, with 7 bases lying between them. The germline CDR1 and CDR2 sequences are SQVTM and ANQGSEA. This CDR3 has 11 amino acids. Written as DNA, the CDR3 is TGCAGCGTTGCTAGCTCAGAGACCCAGTACTTC. Its protein product is CSVASSETQYF.

This clonotype is judged medium-sized. This rearrangement joins TRBV7-2 to TRBJ2-1; 9 bases are a match to TRBD1. Germline CDR1 and CDR2: SGHTA and FQGNSA. The CDR3 runs 13 residues. V lost 4 bases and J lost 7; bases outside the gene matches: 2. The CDR3 here is CASSSGQGNEQFF. The DNA for the CDR3 is TGTGCCAGCAGCTCAGGACAGGGGAATGAGCAGTTCTTC.

The chain links TRBV7-9 to TRBJ2-7, with 10 nucleotides matching TRBD1. Germline trimming cut 4 bases from V and 2 bases from J; bases unmatched to any gene: 8. This CDR3 is built from 16 residues. Per germline, CDR1 SEHNR and CDR2 FQNEAQ (reference sequence). The CDR3, as DNA: TGTGCCAGCAGCTCACTTCCGGGACAGGGGACCTACGAGCAGTACTTC. This codes for CASSSLPGQGTYEQYF.

This clonotype is classed as medium-sized. This chain links TRBV2 with TRBJ2-2; TRBD2 is a possible D gene (7 bases). CDR3 size: 16 residues. The V end was cut by 3 bases, the J end by 4 bases, with 15 bases between. Looked up from germline, CDR1 is SNHLY and CDR2 is FYNNEI. In DNA, the CDR3 is TGTGCCAGCAGTGAGACCGCGGGGGCCCGCACCGGGGAGCTGTTTTTT. Amino acid sequence: CASSETAGARTGELFF.

This clonotype was counted ten times or more. The chain couples TRBV12-3 or TRBV12-4 to TRBJ2-7; TRBD1 agrees at 8 bases. This CDR3 spans 15 amino acids. J was trimmed by 3 bases and V by 5 bases; bases with no gene match: 9. The CDR3 is CASSLTGATIYEQYF. The CDR3 bases are TGTGCCAGCAGTCTGACAGGGGCGACTATCTACGAGCAGTACTTC.

This clonotype was counted many times. The rearrangement joins TRBV6-6 to TRBJ2-7; 9 nucleotides match TRBD2. J was trimmed by 0 bases and V by 6 bases; bases with no gene match: 12. CDR1 MNHNY and CDR2 SVGAGI come from the germline V gene (reference sequence). The CDR3 sequence is 17 residues long. The CDR3 DNA reads as TGTGCCAGCAGGGGGGGGGAAGGTAGCGGGAGCTCCTACGAGCAGTACTTC. Translation: CASRGGEGSGSSYEQYF.

This clonotype is medium-sized by share. The rearrangement uses TRBV7-9 and TRBJ2-2, with TRBD2 identical over 9 bases. The CDR3 has 15 amino acids. The germline V gene encodes CDR1 SEHNR and CDR2 FQNEAQ (reference sequence). Trimming removed 4 bases from V and 6 bases from J; junction bases left unmatched: 6. The CDR3 loop reads CASSSGLAVSGELFF. For the CDR3, the DNA is TGTGCCAGCAGCTCGGGACTAGCCGTGTCCGGGGAGCTGTTTTTT.

This clonotype has a count of ten or more. V usage is TRBV25-1 and J usage is TRBJ2-5, with 10 bases matching TRBD2. The CDR3 loop spans 15 amino acids. Germline loops: CDR1 MGHDK, CDR2 SYGVNS. J gave up 2 bases and V 5 bases, and 5 bases lay outside the gene matches. CDR3 protein: CASSKAGGNQETQYF. In DNA form, the CDR3 reads TGTGCCAGCAGTAAAGCGGGGGGGAATCAAGAGACCCAGTACTTC.

By share of the sample, this clonotype is medium-sized. This chain links TRBV5-1 with TRBJ1-6; D gene ambiguous. The length of the CDR3 is 13 residues. The V gene lost 0 bases and the J gene lost 9 bases, with 7 bases spanning the gap. The germline gives CDR1 SGHRS, CDR2 YFSETQ. The CDR3 is CASSLESGSPLHF. The CDR3 nucleotides are TGCGCCAGCAGCTTGGAATCTGGTTCACCCCTCCACTTT.

Many counts were recorded for this clonotype. The rearrangement uses TRBV7-2 and TRBJ2-1; D gene uncertain. V was cut by 4 bases and J by 3 bases, with 4 bases left in between. The germline CDR1 and CDR2 sequences are SGHTA and FQGNSA. The CDR3 runs to 12 residues. CDR3 residues: CASSSGYNEQFF. As DNA, the CDR3 is TGTGCCAGCAGCTCCGGCTACAATGAGCAGTTCTTC.

The sample holds many counts of this clonotype. The V and J genes are TRBV6-2 or TRBV6-3 and TRBJ2-7, with D uncertain. The CDR3 is 13 residues long. CDR1 is MNHEY and CDR2 is SVGEGT in the germline V gene. Trimming left V 0 bases short and J 3 bases short, with 6 bases between. The CDR3 loop reads CASSYSNIYEQYF. CDR3 coding DNA: TGTGCCAGCAGTTACTCGAACATCTACGAGCAGTACTTC.

The sample holds many counts of this clonotype. The V gene is TRBV28, the J gene TRBJ2-7; unclear D gene. CDR3 length equals 13 residues. V lost 5 bases to trimming and J lost 2 bases, with 10 bases between them. In germline, CDR1 is MDHEN, CDR2 SYDVKM. The CDR3 here is CASSDPGTYEQYF. For the CDR3, the DNA is TGTGCCAGCAGTGACCCTGGCACCTACGAGCAGTACTTC. The entire variable domain, with the rest obtained from reference TRBV28 and TRBJ2-7, is as follows: DVKVTQSSRYLVKRTGEKVFLECVQDMDHENMFWYRQDPGLGLRLIYFSYDVKMKEKGDIPEGYSVSREKKERFSLILESASTNQTSMYLCASSDPGTYEQYFGPGTRLTVT.

This clonotype rates as medium-sized (0.01 to 0.1%). The V call is TRBV3-1, the J call TRBJ2-7, with 11 bases matching TRBD1. Trimming removed 1 base from V and 0 bases from J; junction bases left unmatched: 2. Germline V gene sequence: CDR1 LGHDT, CDR2 YNNKEL (reference sequence). The CDR3 loop spans 16 amino acids. The CDR3 DNA follows: TGTGCCAGCAGCCAAGGGACAGGGGGCATCTCCTACGAGCAGTACTTC. Amino acid sequence: CASSQGTGGISYEQYF.

This clonotype was seen at least ten times. V gene TRBV20-1 combines with J gene TRBJ2-3; 10 bases are shared with TRBD2. V was pared by 1 base and J by 3 bases, with 1 base of the junction left unmatched. Per the germline V gene, CDR1 is DFQATT and CDR2 is SNEGSKA (reference sequence). This CDR3 is 14 amino acids long. CDR3 loop: CSARVSGGTDTQYF. CDR3 DNA sequence: TGCAGTGCTAGAGTTAGCGGGGGGACAGATACGCAGTATTTT.

The sample holds many counts of this clonotype. The rearrangement joins TRBV10-2 to TRBJ2-4, with 7 nucleotides matching TRBD1. The V and J ends lost 3 bases and 10 bases, in that order; junction bases with no gene match: 0. The CDR3 spans 11 residues. The germline CDR1 and CDR2 sequences are WSHSY and SAAADI. CDR3 DNA sequence: TGCGCCAGCAGTGACAGGGGGATTCAGTACTTC. This gives the protein CASSDRGIQYF.

This clonotype has a count of ten or more. The V and J genes are TRBV4-2 and TRBJ2-7; 9 bases fit TRBD1. Trimming removed 4 bases from V and 3 bases from J; junction bases left unmatched: 4. The CDR3 length is 14 residues. Germline V gene sequence: CDR1 LGHNA, CDR2 YNFKEQ. This chain's CDR3 is CASSLRTGDYEQYF. The CDR3 DNA follows: TGTGCCAGCAGCCTCCGGACAGGGGACTACGAGCAGTACTTC.

In this sample, this clonotype turned up many times. The rearrangement uses TRBV11-2 and TRBJ2-5; D is ambiguous. CDR1 SGHAT and CDR2 FQNNGV come from the germline V gene. Trimming removed 2 bases from V and 2 bases from J, with 9 bases in between. The CDR3 totals 14 residues. This CDR3 is CASSLMTVQETQYF. Here the CDR3 DNA reads TGTGCCAGCAGCTTAATGACGGTACAAGAGACCCAGTACTTC.

This chain connects TRBV6-5 to TRBJ2-7; the D gene is possibly TRBD1 (5 bases). Germline assignment: CDR1 MNHEY and CDR2 SVGAGI. The V end lost 3 bases, the J end lost 6 bases, and 12 bases lay between the germline ends. The CDR3 contains 13 residues. CDR3 bases: TGTGCCAGCAGTTATAGTTTAGGGGCCGAGCAGTACTTC. It yields the protein CASSYSLGAEQYF.

This clonotype has a handful of counts. The chain couples TRBV29-1 to TRBJ1-5; maybe TRBD1 (5 bases). V gave up 1 base and J gave up 7 bases, with 11 bases separating them. CDR1 and CDR2 from the germline V gene are SQVTM and ANQGSEA. The CDR3 is 13 residues long. The CDR3: CSVEARVGQPQHF. The CDR3 nucleotides are TGCAGCGTTGAAGCCAGGGTAGGCCAGCCCCAGCATTTT.

This clonotype occurred many times. The V call is TRBV4-2, the J call TRBJ1-4; D not resolved. Germline V gene lookup returns CDR1 LGHNA and CDR2 YNFKEQ. The CDR3 length is 14 residues. The V end lost 0 bases, the J end lost 5 bases, and 7 bases lay between the germline ends. CDR3 DNA sequence: TGTGCCAGCAGCCAAGATTCGGGGAATGAAAAACTGTTTTTT. It translates to CASSQDSGNEKLFF.

In this sample, this clonotype is medium-sized. The chain is built from TRBV7-2 and TRBJ2-3; possible D gene TRBD2, 7 bases. Germline V gives CDR1 SGHTA, CDR2 FQGNSA. The CDR3 runs 18 residues. The germline V and J ends were trimmed by 7 bases and 2 bases, with 25 bases remaining between them. CDR3 nucleotides: TGTGCCAGCATCATATCGCGGGGGCAATCGCGGGACACAGATACGCAGTATTTT. It codes for CASIISRGQSRDTDTQYF.

This clonotype occurred many times. V gene TRBV4-3 combines with J gene TRBJ2-1, with D perhaps assigned TRBD1 or TRBD2 (5 bases each). CDR3 length equals 18 residues. Germline loops: CDR1 LGHNA, CDR2 YSLEER. V lost 0 bases, J lost 4 bases, and 19 bases lay in between. The CDR3 region has the DNA TGCGCCAGCAGCCAAGATCTGGGCGACAGCGGTTATTACAATGAGCAGTTCTTC. Protein: CASSQDLGDSGYYNEQFF.

This clonotype is labeled as medium-sized. This chain connects TRBV14 to TRBJ2-3, with D uncertain. This CDR3 region has 12 residues. The germline V gene encodes CDR1 SGHDN and CDR2 FVKESK. Trimming pared 1 base from V and 13 bases from J, leaving 12 bases between. CDR3 DNA sequence: TGTGCCAGCAGCCAAGGGACGGCTTGGGAGTATTTT. Translating it yields CASSQGTAWEYF.

This clonotype was seen a handful of times. This chain connects TRBV9 to TRBJ2-1; TRBD2 might be the D (6 bases). Trimming left V 2 bases short and J 0 bases short, with 15 bases between. Germline-derived CDR1 and CDR2 are SGDLS and YYNGEE. The CDR3 consists of 17 residues. In DNA, the CDR3 is TGTGCCAGCAGCGTCTCCGGGACTCCCAGCTCCTACAATGAGCAGTTCTTC. It is translated as CASSVSGTPSSYNEQFF. Combining the CDR3 with reference TRBV9 and TRBJ2-1 gives the whole variable domain DSGVTQTPKHLITATGQRVTLRCSPRSGDLSVYWYQQSLDQGLQFLIQYYNGEERAKGNILERFSAQQFPDLHSELNLSSLELGDSALYFCASSVSGTPSSYNEQFFGPGTRLTVL.

This clonotype was detected ten times or more. In DNA, the CDR3 is TGCAGTGCTGGCGAGCGGGGGGCCAGGGAGACCCAGTACTTC. Protein: CSAGERGARETQYF. This chain links TRBV20-1 with TRBJ2-5, with 9 positions matching TRBD2. The germline CDR1 and CDR2 sequences are DFQATT and SNEGSKA (reference sequence). Unmatched junction bases numbered 9, after V lost 5 bases and J lost 5 bases. This CDR3 has 14 amino acids.

This clonotype was seen a few times. This sequence joins TRBV4-1 and TRBJ2-7, with TRBD2 identical over 8 bases. There are 16 residues in the CDR3. In germline, CDR1 is MGHRA, CDR2 YSYEKL. Trimming took 4 bases from V and 2 from J; bases not matched to a gene: 10. The CDR3 DNA follows: TGCGCCAGCAGCCTGTTAATGACTAGCGACCCCTACGAGCAGTACTTC. This codes for CASSLLMTSDPYEQYF.

CDR3 loop: CASSTRGREQYF. CDR3 sequence (DNA): TGTGCCAGCAGTACCCGGGGGCGTGAGCAGTACTTC. The chain combines TRBV6-9 with TRBJ2-7; perhaps D is TRBD1 or TRBD2 (6 bases each). The CDR3 spans 12 residues. Germline CDR1 and CDR2: MNHGY and SVAAGI. Trimming left V 5 bases short and J 7 bases short, with 12 bases between.

This clonotype has ten or more counts. The chain employs TRBV5-1 and TRBJ2-2, with D perhaps matching TRBD1 or TRBD2 (6 bases each). The ends were cut back, 4 bases at V and 0 bases at J, with 16 bases in the middle. Germline V CDR1 and CDR2: SGHRS, YFSETQ. This CDR3 contains 17 residues. The DNA of the CDR3 is TGCGCCAGCAGCCTGAGGGGGGCGGCCTCGAACACCGGGGAGCTGTTTTTT. The encoded protein is CASSLRGAASNTGELFF.

This clonotype was detected many times. The V gene is TRBV7-8, the J gene TRBJ2-2; 9 bases agree with TRBD1. Germline assignment: CDR1 SGHVS and CDR2 FQNEAQ. Trimming took 4 bases from V and 6 from J; bases not matched to a gene: 9. This CDR3 is 16 amino acids long. DNA for the CDR3: TGTGCCAGCAGCTCAGGACAGGGGATTTATCCCGGGGAGCTGTTTTTT. Translation gives CASSSGQGIYPGELFF.

This clonotype occurred many times. The V and J genes are TRBV14 and TRBJ2-6, with D possibly being TRBD1 (6 bases). There are 15 residues in the CDR3. CDR1 and CDR2 from the germline V gene are SGHDN and FVKESK. V was shortened by 6 bases and J by 2 bases, with 11 bases between the two germline ends. This CDR3 is CASRVQGAGANVLTF. DNA of the CDR3: TGTGCCAGCAGGGTACAGGGAGCTGGGGCCAACGTCCTGACTTTC.